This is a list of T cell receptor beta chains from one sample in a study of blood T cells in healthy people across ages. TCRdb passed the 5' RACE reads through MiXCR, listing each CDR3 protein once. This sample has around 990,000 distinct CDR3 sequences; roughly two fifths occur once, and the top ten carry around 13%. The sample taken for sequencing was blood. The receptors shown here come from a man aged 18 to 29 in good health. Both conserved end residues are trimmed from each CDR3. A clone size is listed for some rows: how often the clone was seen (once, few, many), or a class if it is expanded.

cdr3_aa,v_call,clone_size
ASSKAPSSDQPQH,TRBV21-1,.
STRDPSQGGHGYT,TRBV20-1,.
ASSALSKNSNQPQH,TRBV27,.
AIPNFSGTDGYT,TRBV10-3,many
ASSSGYGTEAF,TRBV27,.
ASADGGYGYEQF,TRBV27,few
ASRSGQQPYNEQY,TRBV12-3/TRBV12-4,.
ASGPDGHYGYT,TRBV12-5,.
ASSSPVAGKNNYGYT,TRBV7-9,few
ASSLALGLAGGTQY,TRBV4-3,.
ASSQDYRVVGNTIY,TRBV4-3,.
AWSTQGDEQY,TRBV30,.
ASSLVDGANQPQH,TRBV7-6,few
ASSPPQGALSDTQY,TRBV12-3/TRBV12-4,.
SARPPDSDTGELF,TRBV20-1,.
ASSTRQGGGEKLF,TRBV12-3/TRBV12-4,.
ASRQVGVTEAF,TRBV6-6,few
ASSSPDSLNNEQF,TRBV5-1,.
ASSYYPPLNSPLH,TRBV6-5,once
ASIEGLADYNEQF,TRBV5-1,once
SASTERIPETQY,TRBV29-1,many
ASSPLVQYGYT,TRBV5-1,.
SARVGHYSNQPQH,TRBV20-1,.
ASSASTSLETQY,TRBV12-3/TRBV12-4,.
ACQGVLSEQF,TRBV6-2/TRBV6-3,.
ASGTGYGEAF,TRBV2,.
ASSLVVGPNYGYT,TRBV5-1,.
ASSLSGAGDGYT,TRBV27,.
ASSQTSGNTQY,TRBV4-1,.
ASSPEGGLGETQY,TRBV12-3/TRBV12-4,few